Presented here are 7 T cell receptor beta chains from one specimen sequenced in a study of blood T cells in healthy people across ages. The use of a sample-barcoded 5' primer and a J-beta primer mix characterized a second PCR of roughly 6 to 11 cycles. A single record per CDR3 protein comes from TCRdb applying MiXCR to the 5' RACE reads. The table lists some 700,000 distinct CDR3 sequences, around a fifth of them singletons, with around a fifth in the top ten. Sequencing input: blood. The receptor source for this set is a man between 65 and 79 years old in good health.

The V call is TRBV18, the J call TRBJ2-4; no firm D call. The V gene lost 8 bases and the J gene lost 6 bases, with 11 bases spanning the gap. The CDR3 sequence is 12 residues long. Per the germline V gene, CDR1 is KGHSH and CDR2 is LQKENI. CDR3 sequence: CASASGRNIQYF. In DNA form, the CDR3 reads TGTGCCAGCGCAAGTGGCAGAAACATTCAGTACTTC.

This chain uses TRBV29-1 with TRBJ2-2; 8 bases line up with TRBD1. V trimming: 4 bases; J trimming: 0 bases; junction bases outside the gene matches: 1. The germline V gene encodes CDR1 SQVTM and CDR2 ANQGSEA. There are 14 residues in the CDR3. CDR3 in amino acids: CSVGGQANTGELFF. The DNA for the CDR3 is TGCAGCGTTGGGGGACAGGCGAACACCGGGGAGCTGTTTTTT.

This chain joins TRBV7-2 and TRBJ2-1; possible D gene TRBD1, 6 bases. The germline CDR1 and CDR2 sequences are SGHTA and FQGNSA. V gave up 4 bases and J gave up 8 bases, with 21 bases separating them. The CDR3 runs to 16 residues. The CDR3 region is CASSSGAPVLRHEQFF. DNA for the CDR3: TGTGCCAGCAGCTCAGGGGCCCCGGTTCTCAGGCATGAGCAGTTCTTC.

This clonotype was picked up many times. This chain joins TRBV12-3 or TRBV12-4 and TRBJ2-6, with TRBD1 matching over 9 bases. The J segment lost 0 bases and the V segment lost 5 bases, leaving 8 bases of the junction unmatched. This CDR3 is 18 amino acids long. The CDR3 sequence: CASSPRQGGYSGANVLTF. The CDR3 DNA reads as TGTGCCAGCAGTCCAAGACAGGGGGGATACTCTGGGGCCAACGTCCTGACTTTC.

In this sample, this clonotype turned up a few times. This chain connects TRBV7-3 to TRBJ1-3, with unresolved D. The V end was cut by 2 bases, the J end by 0 bases, with 11 bases between. In germline, CDR1 is SGHTA, CDR2 FQGTGA. The CDR3 is 16 residues long. CDR3 DNA sequence: TGTGCCAGCAGCTTAGGACCTTCAAGCTCTGGAAACACCATATATTTT. Translated: CASSLGPSSSGNTIYF.

The chain combines TRBV5-6 with TRBJ2-5, with D uncertain. The CDR3 is 15 amino acids. CDR1 is SGHDT, CDR2 YYEEEE, per germline. Trimming pared 7 bases from V and 0 bases from J, leaving 16 bases between. CDR3 bases: TGTGCCAGCGGCCAGCTAATTCGGGACCAAGAGACCCAGTACTTC. It yields the protein CASGQLIRDQETQYF.

This clonotype was detected ten times or more. The V gene is TRBV29-1, the J gene TRBJ2-5; TRBD2 might be the D (6 bases). Trimming took 7 bases from V and 4 from J, leaving 22 bases between them. CDR1 and CDR2 (germline): SQVTM, ANQGSEA. The CDR3 consists of 15 residues. The CDR3 loop reads CSAGKLRTGVETQYF. DNA for the CDR3: TGCAGCGCCGGAAAACTCCGAACGGGAGTAGAGACCCAGTACTTC.